The present entry profiles one TCR beta chain with its context. Followed longitudinally, the Seattle patients had been enrolled during active infection. The record originates from a study of blood T cell repertoires in COVID-19. For the study at large: Sites in the United States, Italy and Spain provided acute and convalescent COVID-19 samples.

Trimming cost V 1 base and J 2 bases, with 8 bases left between them. There are 14 residues in the CDR3. CDR1 and CDR2 from the germline V gene are LGHNA and YNFKEQ. Assay: immunoSEQ multiplex PCR; the TCRdb copy retains only in-frame clones and omits some. Of some 240,000 clones in the sample, almost 90% were seen once. The receptor was isolated from an older woman with COVID-19, enrolled during active disease. The J gene is TRBJ2-5, the V gene TRBV4-2; D is unclear. Sequences were obtained from peripheral blood. The CDR3 reads CASSQASQQETQYF. The DNA for the CDR3 is TGTGCCAGCAGCCAAGCGTCCCAGCAAGAGACCCAGTACTTC.